This T cell receptor beta chain appears in the sequencing data of a study of CD8+ T cells in alopecia areata. Overall study: Spontaneously alopecic C3H/HeJ graft donors, about 6-13 months old, gave skin to roughly 6-10-week-old female C3H/HeJ mice.

V was clipped by 5 bases and J by 5 bases; unmatched bases: 2. This CDR3 region has 13 residues. CDR1 and CDR2 (germline): NNHNN, SYGAGS (reference sequence). Study results and limitations: Normal skin's resident alphabeta T cells are sequenced alongside lesional scalp T cells. Lesional scalp, notably in alopecia totalis/universalis, had clonality above that of normal scalp.

This clone has at least ten counts. Its antigen is still unknown. Mouse gene names apply. The CDR3 goes on 4 residues after the read ends, and that part is filled in from the germline J gene. In each case, RNA was isolated and then reverse transcribed into cDNA as the sequencing template. Sequenced by immunoSEQ multiplex PCR; TCRdb stores in-frame clones only, minus some. This sample has roughly 260,000 clones, each found more than once. Sorting relied on CD4, CD8alpha, NKG2D, NKG2ACE and other markers applied to pooled cutaneous lymph node cells. The V and J genes are TRBV13-2 and TRBJ2-1; TRBD1 aligns across 9 bases. The sequenced sample consisted of CD4+ T cells sorted from a lymph node. The TCR comes from a C3H/HeJ mouse with alopecia areata. This strain's MHC haplotype is H2-k. This CDR3 reads CASGRDRDAEQFF. The CDR3 bases that were read are TGTGCCAGCGGCCGGGACAGGGATGCT.